This is a list of T cell receptor beta chains from one sample in a study of blood T cell repertoires in COVID-19. Only in-frame clones appear in the TCRdb table, and some are missing; sequencing was by immunoSEQ multiplex PCR. The sample carries 250,000 to 350,000 clones, around 88% recorded once. The specimen was peripheral blood. Every receptor here comes from a man in his thirties or forties with acute or convalescent COVID-19. CDR3s include the opening cysteine and the closing phenylalanine or tryptophan. Each record gives: clone size, J gene, V gene, CDR3 protein. Clone sizes are given selectively: once, few, many, or a class where the clone is expanded.

>few|TRBJ1-6|TRBV27
CASSLIMGAGNSPLHF
>-|TRBJ1-2|TRBV5-4
CADGEGRGPDYGYTF
>-|TRBJ2-7|TRBV27
CASSRKGQLVGYEQYF
>-|TRBJ2-2|TRBV7-2
CASSPSGTQNTGELFF
>-|TRBJ2-1|TRBV9
CASSPRGDAYNEQFF
>-|TRBJ1-2|TRBV12-3/TRBV12-4
CASSFQEYGYTF
>-|TRBJ1-2|TRBV2
CASRQGAGGYTF
>-|TRBJ2-1|TRBV7-3
CASSLAPIRGGSYNEQFF
>-|TRBJ1-5|TRBV19
CASSPGTGAIIPQPQHF
>-|TRBJ2-2|TRBV15
CATSRDRVDTGELFF
>-|TRBJ1-2|TRBV21-1
CATPWGTGVYGYTF
>-|TRBJ1-1|TRBV28
CASRQQGLGSSTEAFF
>-|TRBJ1-3|TRBV6-5
CASRKEGGSGNTIYF
>-|TRBJ2-7|TRBV7-9
CASSLDPNEQYF
>-|TRBJ2-5|TRBV4-1
CASSPTGQETQYF
>-|TRBJ2-1|TRBV2
CASRASGSYIEQFF
>-|TRBJ2-3|TRBV5-1
CASSLSLGTDTQYF
>once|TRBJ2-5|TRBV9
CASSASRGTGQGMETQYF
>-|TRBJ1-4|TRBV4-1
CASSVEGTPLEKLFF
>-|TRBJ1-5|TRBV12-3/TRBV12-4
CASSSNQPQHF
>-|TRBJ1-6|TRBV6-6
CASTGQGNSPLHF
>once|TRBJ1-1|TRBV6-5
CASSFDLRATEAFF
>-|TRBJ1-5|TRBV29-1
CSARDFNQPQHF
>-|TRBJ2-1|TRBV29-1
CSVGSLEQFF
>-|TRBJ1-1|TRBV7-8
CASILYGSDTEAFF
>once|TRBJ1-1|TRBV5-5
CASSPEGGFRFRTEAFF
>-|TRBJ1-5|TRBV28
CASSLSGQGHQPQHF
>-|TRBJ1-5|TRBV6-6
CASSRRGQGAFQPQHF
>-|TRBJ2-1|TRBV19
CASSPSSFYNEQFF